There are many counts of the clone carrying this T cell receptor beta chain. Its target is not known. The data originate from a study of T cells after yellow fever vaccination. 5'RACE template switching generated TCR cDNA, adding a universal primer site and UMIs. MiXCR was run by TCRdb on the 5' RACE reads, yielding one entry per CDR3 protein. The table has roughly 74,000 distinct CDR3 sequences, approximately 7.7% seen once. Findings of the study overall: Abundant clonotypes from the bulk population could get into FACS-sorted repertoires as contaminants.

The germline V gene encodes CDR1 SEHNR and CDR2 FQNEAQ (reference sequence). The CDR3 is 18 residues long. The V end was cut by 2 bases, the J end by 2 bases, with 21 bases between. Source: CD8+ T cells sorted from PBMCs, taken 5 to 6 days after the first yellow fever vaccination. The clonotype was recovered from a man between 18 and 35 years old who received the YFV17D yellow fever vaccine. The chain employs TRBV7-9 and TRBJ1-2, with D possibly matching TRBD1 (5 bases). CDR3 nucleotides: TGTGCCAGCAGCTTAATTCCAGGCGTTGAGGGGCCCAACTATGGCTACACCTTC. It specifies CASSLIPGVEGPNYGYTF. Based on the CDR3 plus reference TRBV7-9 and TRBJ1-2, the full variable domain is DTGVSQNPRHKITKRGQNVTFRCDPISEHNRLYWYRQTLGQGPEFLTYFQNEAQLEKSRLLSDRFSAERPKGSFSTLEIQRTEQGDSAMYLCASSLIPGVEGPNYGYTFGSGTRLTVV.